Detailed here is one T cell receptor beta chain. Its antigen is still unknown. This specimen belongs to a study of post-analysis software for immune sequencing data. General study results and limits: About five TRBV segments, including TRBV5-6, TRBV5-1 and TRBV20-1, were more frequent in patients than controls.

Prepared libraries of TCR beta cDNA carried unique molecular identifiers. TCRdb reanalysed the PCR reads using MiXCR and keeps one entry per CDR3 protein. The table has 740,000 or so distinct CDR3 sequences, around 50% seen once; the top ten hold roughly 4.4%. Germline V gene sequence: CDR1 MGHRA, CDR2 YSYEKL. V shed 1 base and J 3 bases; nucleotides not matched to a gene: 17. The CDR3 is made up of 19 amino acids. The specimen was blood. This clonotype originated in a girl aged 5-17 years with multiple sclerosis. The genes are TRBV4-1 and TRBJ1-2; 7 bases fit TRBD1. In DNA, the CDR3 is TGCGCCAGCAGCCAAGGTTTAAGGACAGGACATGATTTCGACTATGGCTACACCTTC. The encoded protein is CASSQGLRTGHDFDYGYTF.